This section outlines one T cell receptor beta chain sequence together with its context. The data are from a study of OX40 agonist ivuxolimab in advanced cancers. Here immunoSEQ multiplex PCR was the method, and the copy in TCRdb shows in-frame clones only, minus some. Found here are 40,000 to 50,000 clones, over 75% of them singletons; the top ten hold around 1.9%. The receptor was derived from an adult with an advanced solid tumor such as melanoma, head and neck, liver or kidney cancer. The specimen was CD4+ or CD8+ T cells sorted from blood, collected in a trial of the OX40 agonist ivuxolimab.

The CDR3 coding sequence is TGTGCCAGCAGTTTACCATTACTCTATGGCTACACCTTC. Its translation is CASSLPLLYGYTF. This chain joins TRBV28 and TRBJ1-2; D remains ambiguous. Trimming removed 2 bases from V and 4 bases from J, with 8 bases in between. The CDR3 contains 13 residues. Germline V gene data show CDR1 as MDHEN and CDR2 as SYDVKM.